The rows below give T cell receptor beta chains drawn from one sample of a study of blood T cell repertoires in COVID-19. The protocol was immunoSEQ multiplex PCR, while the TCRdb copy is restricted to in-frame clones and leaves out a portion. This sample carries a few hundred thousand clones, approximately 85% of them seen once, and the ten largest clones take just over 6.5%. Sequencing was done on a sample of PBMCs or T cells enriched from blood (not recorded which). These receptors were obtained from a woman between 50 and 59 years old who had been exposed to COVID-19. CDR3s leave out the opening cysteine and the closing phenylalanine or tryptophan.

len: 13; j_gene: TRBJ1-1; v_gene: TRBV6-6; CDR3aa: ATQEAGRMNTEAF
len: 12; j_gene: TRBJ2-5; v_gene: TRBV19; CDR3aa: ASSFRQGGETQY
len: 14; j_gene: TRBJ1-3; v_gene: TRBV18; CDR3aa: ASSPRGELSGNTIY
len: 14; j_gene: TRBJ1-3; v_gene: TRBV7-7; CDR3aa: ASSPYPAGPGNTIY
len: 11; j_gene: TRBJ1-3; v_gene: TRBV25-1; CDR3aa: ASRENSGNTIY
len: 12; j_gene: TRBJ1-1; v_gene: TRBV7-2; CDR3aa: ASRFRTGNTEAF
len: 9; j_gene: TRBJ1-1; v_gene: TRBV28; CDR3aa: ASTNRVSAF
len: 10; j_gene: TRBJ1-1; v_gene: TRBV2; CDR3aa: ASSQQGTEAF
len: 9; j_gene: TRBJ1-1; v_gene: TRBV6-5; CDR3aa: ASGLNTEAF
len: 13; j_gene: TRBJ2-7; v_gene: TRBV6-1; CDR3aa: ASSEGASKTYEQY
len: 13; j_gene: TRBJ1-1; v_gene: TRBV9; CDR3aa: ASSVLAGRNTEAF
len: 11; j_gene: TRBJ1-5; v_gene: TRBV6-1; CDR3aa: ASSEIRDQPQH
len: 12; j_gene: TRBJ2-2; v_gene: TRBV4-1; CDR3aa: ASSDSRDTGELF
len: 12; j_gene: TRBJ1-3; v_gene: TRBV29-1; CDR3aa: SVRLNGAGNTIY
len: 12; j_gene: TRBJ2-5; v_gene: TRBV5-1; CDR3aa: ASGGGRGQETQY
len: 13; j_gene: TRBJ2-3; v_gene: TRBV6-2/TRBV6-3; CDR3aa: ASSSSGTITDTQY
len: 15; j_gene: TRBJ2-2; v_gene: TRBV7-2; CDR3aa: ASSLGRRGEHTGELF
len: 12; j_gene: TRBJ1-4; v_gene: TRBV7-2; CDR3aa: ASSLGATNEKLF
len: 15; j_gene: TRBJ2-7; v_gene: TRBV29-1; CDR3aa: SVVAGRGGQGGGEQY
len: 9; j_gene: TRBJ2-1; v_gene: TRBV10-3; CDR3aa: ATFDRSGQF
len: 13; j_gene: TRBJ1-1; v_gene: TRBV5-4; CDR3aa: ASSPPGTGYTEAF
len: 13; j_gene: TRBJ1-5; v_gene: TRBV29-1; CDR3aa: SVVVSGGRDQPQH
len: 13; j_gene: TRBJ1-1; v_gene: TRBV6-5; CDR3aa: ASSRTGATNTEAF
len: 14; j_gene: TRBJ2-3; v_gene: TRBV2; CDR3aa: ASGGWRGGGTDTQY
len: 14; j_gene: TRBJ2-3; v_gene: TRBV10-1; CDR3aa: ASSDGNRGGTDTQY
len: 14; j_gene: TRBJ1-1; v_gene: TRBV9; CDR3aa: ASSVDDRGLVTEAF
len: 12; j_gene: TRBJ1-1; v_gene: TRBV29-1; CDR3aa: SVRTGGVNTEAF
len: 10; j_gene: TRBJ2-2; v_gene: TRBV28; CDR3aa: ASRVSGGELF
len: 13; j_gene: TRBJ1-1; v_gene: TRBV14; CDR3aa: ASSQDYGTNTEAF
len: 12; j_gene: TRBJ1-1; v_gene: TRBV27; CDR3aa: ASSSRKMNTEAF
len: 14; j_gene: TRBJ1-3; v_gene: TRBV5-1; CDR3aa: ASSLGQGGSGNTIY
len: 12; j_gene: TRBJ1-6; v_gene: TRBV5-5; CDR3aa: ASSLRQGDSPLH
len: 13; j_gene: TRBJ1-3; v_gene: TRBV5-1; CDR3aa: ASSLAPVSGNTIY
len: 14; j_gene: TRBJ1-4; v_gene: TRBV4-3; CDR3aa: ASSQGSPGQNEKLF
len: 14; j_gene: TRBJ2-1; v_gene: TRBV28; CDR3aa: ASSPPGLGSSNEQF
len: 13; j_gene: TRBJ1-4; v_gene: TRBV2; CDR3aa: ASSEGNRGSEKLF
len: 10; j_gene: TRBJ2-2; v_gene: TRBV15; CDR3aa: ATGRGAGELF
len: 14; j_gene: TRBJ2-3; v_gene: TRBV7-9; CDR3aa: ASSLSGSSNQNTQY
len: 14; j_gene: TRBJ2-2; v_gene: TRBV11-2; CDR3aa: ASSPPRGLNTGELF
len: 10; j_gene: TRBJ1-2; v_gene: TRBV6-2/TRBV6-3; CDR3aa: ASSKDSFGYT
len: 11; j_gene: TRBJ1-1; v_gene: TRBV29-1; CDR3aa: SVLVDRVTEAF
len: 15; j_gene: TRBJ2-2; v_gene: TRBV6-4; CDR3aa: ASSVGTGAYMTGELF
len: 13; j_gene: TRBJ2-7; v_gene: TRBV10-2; CDR3aa: ASSGTGTRAYEQY
len: 13; j_gene: TRBJ2-6; v_gene: TRBV5-6; CDR3aa: ASSLLQPGANVLT
len: 14; j_gene: TRBJ2-1; v_gene: TRBV6-1; CDR3aa: ASSEVALAGRNEQF
len: 11; j_gene: TRBJ2-5; v_gene: TRBV27; CDR3aa: ASSRTGQETQY
len: 12; j_gene: TRBJ1-4; v_gene: TRBV6-2/TRBV6-3; CDR3aa: ASSSRQNHEKLF
len: 11; j_gene: TRBJ2-1; v_gene: TRBV6-5; CDR3aa: ASSPRHYNEQF